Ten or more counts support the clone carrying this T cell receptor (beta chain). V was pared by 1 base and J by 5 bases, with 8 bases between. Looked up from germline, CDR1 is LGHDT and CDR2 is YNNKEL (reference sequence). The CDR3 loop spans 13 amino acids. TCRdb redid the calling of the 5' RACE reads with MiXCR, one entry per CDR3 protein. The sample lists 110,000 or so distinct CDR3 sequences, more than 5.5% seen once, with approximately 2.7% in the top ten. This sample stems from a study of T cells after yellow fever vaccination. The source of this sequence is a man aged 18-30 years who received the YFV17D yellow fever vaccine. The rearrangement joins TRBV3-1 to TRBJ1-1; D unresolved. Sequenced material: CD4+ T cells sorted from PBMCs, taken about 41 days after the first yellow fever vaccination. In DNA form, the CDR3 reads TGTGCCAGCAGCCAAGGTCCGAGGACTGAAGCTTTCTTT. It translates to CASSQGPRTEAFF.